The rows below give T cell receptor beta chains drawn from one sample of a study of identical twins. MiXCR, applied by TCRdb to the 5' RACE reads, yields one record per CDR3 protein. Here the sample spans approximately 240,000 distinct CDR3 sequences, roughly 13% being singletons. The specimen was memory (CD45RO+) T cells sorted from blood. Receptor source: a woman aged 18-29 years in good health. Each CDR3 is given with its conserved first and last residue. Each record gives: V gene, clone size, D gene, J gene, CDR3 protein, CDR3 DNA. D genes are given only for firm matches. Clone size is shown for a subset of rows, as once, few, many or a class of expanded clone.

TRBV7-9,few,NA,TRBJ1-4,CASSLGASGLDEKLFF,TGTGCCAGCAGCTTAGGGGCGTCTGGACTAGACGAAAAACTGTTTTTT
TRBV2,few,NA,TRBJ1-1,CASSESEVEAFF,TGTGCCAGCAGTGAGTCCGAAGTTGAAGCTTTCTTT
TRBV12-3/TRBV12-4,NA,NA,TRBJ1-1,CASSHRDLGRNTEAFF,TGTGCCAGCAGTCACAGGGACCTGGGGCGGAACACTGAAGCTTTCTTT
TRBV12-3/TRBV12-4,few,NA,TRBJ1-2,CASSFSPGGYGYTF,TGTGCCAGCAGTTTCTCCCCGGGTGGTTATGGCTACACCTTC
TRBV30,few,NA,TRBJ2-1,CAWGVLSYNEQFF,TGTGCCTGGGGCGTTCTCTCCTACAATGAGCAGTTCTTC
TRBV20-1,few,TRBD1,TRBJ2-2,CSARDLQGAGELFF,TGCAGTGCTAGAGATCTCCAGGGGGCCGGGGAGCTGTTTTTT
TRBV10-3,many,NA,TRBJ2-5,CAISESRETQYF,TGTGCCATCAGTGAGTCGCGGGAGACCCAGTACTTC
TRBV15,few,NA,TRBJ2-7,CATSRVYEQYF,TGTGCCACCAGCAGAGTTTACGAGCAGTACTTC
TRBV19,NA,NA,TRBJ1-5,CASNLAVSNQPQHF,TGTGCCAGTAATTTGGCGGTGAGCAATCAGCCCCAGCATTTT
TRBV21-1,few,NA,TRBJ1-1,CASSRPMGWGQGAEAFF,NA
TRBV11-3,NA,TRBD2,TRBJ2-1,CASSLVREAYNEQFF,TGTGCCAGCAGCTTGGTACGGGAGGCCTACAATGAGCAGTTCTTC
TRBV12-3/TRBV12-4,many,TRBD1,TRBJ1-4,CASSSHPGGVGEKLFF,TGTGCCAGCAGTTCCCACCCAGGGGGCGTTGGGGAAAAACTGTTTTTT
TRBV27,NA,NA,TRBJ1-2,CASSLYSGTHSYGYTF,TGTGCCAGCAGTTTATATTCCGGGACACATTCCTATGGCTACACCTTC
TRBV4-3,NA,NA,TRBJ2-5,CASSLEWGTQYF,TGCGCCAGCAGCCTAGAGTGGGGGACCCAGTACTTC
TRBV6-5,NA,NA,TRBJ1-2,CASSYIGVGGYGYTF,TGTGCCAGCAGTTACATAGGGGTGGGTGGCTATGGCTACACCTTC
TRBV7-6,NA,TRBD1,TRBJ2-1,CASSQGPGQGANEQFF,TGTGCCAGCAGCCAGGGGCCGGGACAGGGGGCCAATGAGCAGTTCTTC
TRBV2,few,NA,TRBJ1-1,CASSEAQGRMNTEAFF,TGTGCCAGCAGTGAGGCGCAGGGGAGGATGAACACTGAAGCTTTCTTT
TRBV6-1,NA,TRBD1,TRBJ1-4,CASRAGGLGDERLFF,TGTGCCAGCAGGGCAGGGGGCCTAGGAGATGAAAGACTGTTTTTT
TRBV6-1,NA,TRBD2,TRBJ2-2,CASLAGSRGDTGELFF,TGTGCCAGCCTCGCAGGAAGCCGGGGGGACACCGGGGAGCTGTTTTTT
TRBV20-1,once,NA,TRBJ2-7,CSANPQTGSSYEQYF,TGCAGTGCCAACCCCCAGACAGGAAGCTCCTACGAGCAGTACTTC
TRBV2,NA,NA,TRBJ1-1,CASTHSTEAFF,TGTGCCAGCACCCACAGCACTGAAGCTTTCTTT
TRBV7-9,NA,NA,TRBJ1-1,CASSRRDLEAFF,TGTGCCAGCAGCCGTCGGGATCTTGAAGCTTTCTTT
TRBV9,few,TRBD2,TRBJ2-1,CASSVTSPAINEQFF,TGTGCCAGCAGCGTGACTAGCCCTGCGATCAATGAGCAGTTCTTC
TRBV11-2,few,TRBD1,TRBJ1-2,CASSSGQYLGYTF,TGTGCCAGCAGCTCGGGACAGTATTTGGGCTACACCTTC
TRBV2,many,TRBD1,TRBJ2-7,CASRGRTGNVHEQYF,TGTGCCAGCAGGGGGAGGACAGGGAATGTGCACGAGCAGTACTTC
TRBV20-1,NA,TRBD1,TRBJ1-1,CSPTGGLGTEAFF,TGCAGTCCCACAGGGGGCCTAGGCACTGAAGCTTTCTTT
TRBV5-6,NA,NA,TRBJ2-7,CASNRGRAPYEQYF,TGTGCCAGCAACCGCGGAAGGGCTCCCTACGAGCAGTACTTC
TRBV11-2,NA,NA,TRBJ2-7,CASSPTGGSPYEQYF,TGTGCCAGCAGTCCGACGGGGGGCAGCCCCTACGAGCAGTACTTC
TRBV18,many,NA,TRBJ2-7,CASSPPGGIYEQYF,TGTGCCAGCTCACCACCGGGGGGCATCTACGAGCAGTACTTC
TRBV15,NA,TRBD1,TRBJ2-3,CATSRLGTGRRADTQYF,TGTGCCACCAGCAGACTCGGGACAGGGAGGCGAGCAGATACGCAGTATTTT
TRBV3-1,NA,TRBD2,TRBJ2-2,CASSRIIGLAGNANTGELFF,TGTGCCAGCAGCCGGATTATTGGACTAGCGGGGAACGCGAACACCGGGGAGCTGTTTTTT